This T cell receptor (beta chain) was sequenced in a study of post-analysis software for immune sequencing data. Study-level information: Disease trajectories encompassed relapsing-remitting, secondary progressive and progressive-relapsing multiple sclerosis. Study-wide results and limits: Patients used five TRBV segments, including TRBV5-6, TRBV5-1 and TRBV20-1, more often than controls. Multiple sclerosis patients had significantly lower normalized Chao1 diversity than controls.

A note on this clonotype: Its antigen is not known.

CDR1 is MGHRA, CDR2 YSYEKL, per germline. The length of the CDR3 is 14 residues. Trimming cost V 4 bases and J 5 bases, with 15 bases left between them. Carried by the TCR beta cDNA libraries were unique molecular identifiers. Between about 0.9 and 11 million T cells gave rise to a few hundred thousand cDNA molecules. TCRdb re-derived calls from the PCR reads in MiXCR, one entry per CDR3 protein. The sample lists about 560,000 distinct CDR3 sequences, roughly 47% occurring once. The V and J genes are TRBV4-1 and TRBJ2-7; D is perhaps TRBD1 or TRBD2 (6 bases each). This TCR was sampled from a girl aged 10 to 17 with multiple sclerosis. Sequencing input: blood. CDR3 protein: CASSRVAGGHEQYF. The CDR3 DNA follows: TGCGCCAGCAGCCGCGTGGCCGGGGGCCACGAGCAGTACTTC.